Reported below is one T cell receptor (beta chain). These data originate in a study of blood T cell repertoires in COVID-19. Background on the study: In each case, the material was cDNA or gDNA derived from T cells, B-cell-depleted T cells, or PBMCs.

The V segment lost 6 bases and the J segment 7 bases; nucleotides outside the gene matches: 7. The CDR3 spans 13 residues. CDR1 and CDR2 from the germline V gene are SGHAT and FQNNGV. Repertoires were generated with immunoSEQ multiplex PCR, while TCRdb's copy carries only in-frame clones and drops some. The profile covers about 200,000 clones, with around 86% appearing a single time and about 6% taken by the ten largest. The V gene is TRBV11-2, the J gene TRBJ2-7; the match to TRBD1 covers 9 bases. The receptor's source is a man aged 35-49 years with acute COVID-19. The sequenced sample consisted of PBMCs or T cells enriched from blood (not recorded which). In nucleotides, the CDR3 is TGTGCCAGCAGATCGGACAGGGGAGGGGAGCAGTACTTC. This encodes CASRSDRGGEQYF.